This T cell receptor (beta chain) appears in the sequencing data of a study of T cell responses to AZD1222 COVID-19 vaccine. Details on this clone: Its specificity is not known.

General study results and limits: Two AZD1222 doses significantly raised spike-specific TCR breadth and depth over controls. Only 6 or 7 individuals given AZD1222 were seropositive at baseline. Repertoire sampling occurred only after the peak T cell response.

Trimming left V 2 bases short and J 0 bases short, with 10 bases between. The CDR3 length is 15 residues. The germline gives CDR1 MNHEY, CDR2 SVGAGI. The method was immunoSEQ multiplex PCR; TCRdb's version includes in-frame clones alone and lacks a portion of them. This table has over 130,000 clones, almost 90% appearing once. The chain joins TRBV6-5 to TRBJ1-1; no firm D call. The sequencing here drew on peripheral blood, taken 28 days after the second AZD1222 dose. The clonotype originates from an adult who received the AZD1222 COVID-19 vaccine. CDR3 sequence (DNA): TGTGCCAGCAGTTACGGGGTAGGGATGAACACTGAAGCTTTCTTT. Residues: CASSYGVGMNTEAFF.